The entry below describes one TCR beta chain. Its antigen specificity is not known. Per-nucleotide qualities are absent, and no much larger clonotype sits a single base away. TCRbeta CDR3 regions were amplified from genomic DNA by means of the immunoSEQ Assay, a bias-controlled multiplex PCR. As for how the authors treated the data: Within the assay, amplification of reference gene primers was used to estimate how many nucleated cells each sample contained. To quantify the absolute abundance of each unique TCRbeta CDR3 rearrangement, sequence reads were collapsed and filtered. For each sample, productive Simpson clonality was calculated as the square root of Simpson's diversity index over productive rearrangements. TCRdb took over this immuneACCESS table, retaining in-frame rearrangements with V and J assigned. Such tables are incomplete; in checked studies, under half of the missing clones stem from an unresolved V gene, and the remainder is unexplained. V, J and clone size were drawn from that table, and D and trimming were deduced from the DNA. Recorded for this sample are about 89,000 clones; roughly 74% of them occurred a single time. 6.3% of the sample rests with the top ten.

This sample is part of a study of blood T cell repertoires in COVID-19 (TCRdb year 2020). Broadly, across the study: Collaborator samples came from the United States, Italy and Spain and covered acute and convalescent phases of COVID-19. The sample metadata nearly always contained a de-identified subject ID, COVID-19 status, age in years and sex. Where available, HLA class I and class II types were taken from metadata supplied by the sample provider and were not determined by assay-based typing. The prospective study material was composed of cDNA or gDNA derived from T cells, B-cell-depleted T cells, or PBMCs. The samples were drawn from two sources: the first 160 participants of the ongoing ImmuneRACE study, and fewer than 1,500 subjects contributed by 6 global collaborators. The repertoires were released in a freely available public database intended as a resource for research on the immune response to SARS-CoV-2. The dataset comprised deeply sampled blood TCRbeta repertoires from subjects exposed to, actively infected with, or recovered from COVID-19. The paper as a whole reports these results and caveats: Clinical and demographic metadata were provided uncurated, with the amount varying by source and participant.

At one collaborating source in Seattle, patients were enrolled during active infection and were followed longitudinally through the course of disease. Whole blood was collected in K2EDTA tubes by collaborating institutions according to the institutions' own protocols. For TCRbeta analysis, collaborators shipped samples as frozen whole blood, isolated PBMCs, or DNA extracted from either of those sample types. The TCR sequence derives from a man in his sixties or seventies with COVID-19, enrolled during active disease. Sequences were obtained from peripheral blood.

The CDR3 is CASSLFTGAYEQYF. The base sequence is TGCGCCAGCAGCTTGTTTACAGGGGCCTACGAGCAGTACTTC. The rearranged chain carries TRBV5-1 and TRBJ2-7; 7 bases in between match TRBD1. The CDR3 runs 14 residues from the cysteine to the phenylalanine. Kept here is only the CDR3 DNA, which spans 42 bases and is read in frame from base 1. Sequences SGHRS (CDR1) and YFSETQ (CDR2) are obtained from the germline V gene. Unmatched junction bases come to 3, with V trimmed by 1 base and J by 2 bases.